The TCR beta chain described here comes from a study of T cell clones after liver transplantation. Across the study: A pre-transplant mixed lymphocyte reaction with TCRbeta sequencing defined graft-donor-reactive clones followed in post-transplant blood. Third-party-reactive TCRbeta sequences from pre-transplant mixed lymphocyte reactions served as antigen-independent comparators. HCV positivity affected three of eight recipients; the rest lacked autoimmune or viral indications.

Sequencing used immunoSEQ multiplex PCR; TCRdb keeps in-frame clones, though not all of them. The data hold some 11,000 clones, with 74% observed a single time. Germline-derived CDR1 and CDR2 are ENHRY and SYGVKD. Trimming removed 2 bases at V and 0 bases at J, with 10 bases between. The CDR3 totals 15 residues. Sequenced material: CD8+ T cells from blood, taken at the 22-month timepoint. The chain employs TRBV10-3 and TRBJ1-1; D might be TRBD1 (5 bases). This clonotype was sampled from a human patient who received a liver transplant. Certain T cells may be donor cells from the graft. In nucleotides, the CDR3 is TGTGCCATCAGTGAGCCCGACAGTCTGAACACTGAAGCTTTCTTT. It yields the protein CAISEPDSLNTEAFF.